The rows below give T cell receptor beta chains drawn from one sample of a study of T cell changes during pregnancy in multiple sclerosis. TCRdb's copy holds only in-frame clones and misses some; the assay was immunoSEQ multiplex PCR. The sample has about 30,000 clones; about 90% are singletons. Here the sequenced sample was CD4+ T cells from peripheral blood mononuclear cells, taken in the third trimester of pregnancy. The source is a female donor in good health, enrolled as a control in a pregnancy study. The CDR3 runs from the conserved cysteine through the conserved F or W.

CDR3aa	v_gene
CASSNRGRATNEKLFF	TRBV19
CASSLNRAYGYTF	TRBV27
CASGLVEGDGYTF	TRBV12-5
CATGGQGGEKLFF	TRBV7-8
CASSLTGWGIVGYTF	TRBV11-3
CASSQGLAGGFRLWDTQYF	TRBV7-2
CASSDGRTYTGNTIYF	TRBV19
CASSLAGLHTQYF	TRBV27
CAGTGYGGYTF	TRBV2
CASSSRTAGGRETQYF	TRBV13
CSVEQGGETQYF	TRBV29-1
CASSLTGLMGTEAFF	TRBV6-5
CASSGTSDTQYF	TRBV2
CASSLDRGGQPQHF	TRBV5-8
CSVREGSYGYTF	TRBV29-1
CASQGGAETYEQYF	TRBV6-5
CASTPGRGASLDTEAFF	TRBV19
CASSDQGARADTQYF	TRBV6-1
CASSRDSLYEQYF	TRBV27
CASSQAGVNEQYF	TRBV5-1
CASSLSGDCGYTF	TRBV28
CAWSVALLNTEAFF	TRBV30
CASRLAGIPAGELFF	TRBV14
CASSSGVETQYF	TRBV28
CASSTGSLGANVLTF	TRBV9
CASSLDLQTYEQYF	TRBV11-2
CASSLATKLPQHF	TRBV7-2
CASSPPLAGTGELFF	TRBV18
CASTRTGDGYEQYF	TRBV2
CASSSEGDYYGYTF	TRBV27
CASSLRQGLATEAFF	TRBV6-1
CASAKVGTSGASTDTQYF	TRBV2